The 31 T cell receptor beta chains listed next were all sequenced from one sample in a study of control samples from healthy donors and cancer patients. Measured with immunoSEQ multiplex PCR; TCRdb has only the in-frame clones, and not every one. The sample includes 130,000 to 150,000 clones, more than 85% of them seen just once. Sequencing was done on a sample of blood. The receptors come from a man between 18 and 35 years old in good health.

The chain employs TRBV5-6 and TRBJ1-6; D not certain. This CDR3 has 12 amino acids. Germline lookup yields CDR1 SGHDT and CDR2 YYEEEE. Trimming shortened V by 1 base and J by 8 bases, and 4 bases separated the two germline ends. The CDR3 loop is CASSLRYSPLHF. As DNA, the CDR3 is TGTGCCAGCAGCTTGAGATATTCACCCCTCCACTTT.

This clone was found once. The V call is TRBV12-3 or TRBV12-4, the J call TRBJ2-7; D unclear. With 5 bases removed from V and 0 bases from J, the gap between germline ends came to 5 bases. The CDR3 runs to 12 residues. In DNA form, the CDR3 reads TGTGCCAGCAGTCGATACTCCTACGAGCAGTACTTC. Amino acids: CASSRYSYEQYF.

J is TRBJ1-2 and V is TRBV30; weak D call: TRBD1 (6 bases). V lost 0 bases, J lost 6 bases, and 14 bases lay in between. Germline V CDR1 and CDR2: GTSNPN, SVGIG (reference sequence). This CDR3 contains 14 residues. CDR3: CAWSVGGRGDGYTF. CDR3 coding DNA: TGTGCCTGGAGTGTAGGGGGGCGAGGGGATGGCTACACCTTC.

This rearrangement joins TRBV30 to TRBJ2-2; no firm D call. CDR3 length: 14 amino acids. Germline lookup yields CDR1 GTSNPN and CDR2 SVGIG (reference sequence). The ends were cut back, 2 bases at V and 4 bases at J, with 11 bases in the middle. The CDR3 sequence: CAWSRVRRTGELFF. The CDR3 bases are TGTGCCTGGAGTCGTGTGCGGCGCACCGGGGAGCTGTTTTTT.

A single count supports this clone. The CDR3 loop is CASSLGTDIPNLRNIQYF. The CDR3 nucleotides are TGTGCCAGCAGCTTAGGGACAGACATCCCCAATCTACGAAACATTCAGTACTTC. The V and J genes are TRBV5-8 and TRBJ2-4, with 7 bases lining up with TRBD1. Losses at the gene ends were 2 bases for V and 6 bases for J; bases not matched to a gene: 17. The CDR3 runs to 18 residues. The germline V gene encodes CDR1 SGHTS and CDR2 YDEGEE.

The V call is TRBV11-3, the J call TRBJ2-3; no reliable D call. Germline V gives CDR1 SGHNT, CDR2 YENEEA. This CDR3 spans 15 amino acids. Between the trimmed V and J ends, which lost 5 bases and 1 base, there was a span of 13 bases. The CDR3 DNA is TGTGCCAGCAGCGGTGGACCCCTCCGCACAGATACGCAGTATTTT. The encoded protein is CASSGGPLRTDTQYF.

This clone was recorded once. CDR3 in amino acids: CASSLREAVTEAFF. The DNA of the CDR3 is TGTGCCAGCAGCTTAAGGGAGGCAGTCACTGAAGCTTTCTTT. This chain joins TRBV7-8 and TRBJ1-1; D not resolved. V dropped 2 bases and J dropped 4 bases, with 11 bases sitting between them. This CDR3 contains 14 residues. Looked up from germline, CDR1 is SGHVS and CDR2 is FQNEAQ.

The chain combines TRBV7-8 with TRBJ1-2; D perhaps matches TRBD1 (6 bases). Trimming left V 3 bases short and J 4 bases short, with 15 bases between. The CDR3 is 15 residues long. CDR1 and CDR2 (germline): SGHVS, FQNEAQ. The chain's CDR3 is CASSFVRTRGYGYTF. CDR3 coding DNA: TGTGCCAGCAGCTTTGTCAGGACCAGGGGCTATGGCTACACCTTC.

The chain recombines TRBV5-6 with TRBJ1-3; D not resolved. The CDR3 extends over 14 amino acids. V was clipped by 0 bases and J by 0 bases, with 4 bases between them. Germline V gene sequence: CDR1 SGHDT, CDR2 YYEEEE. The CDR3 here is CASSLGTSGNTIYF. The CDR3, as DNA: TGTGCCAGCAGCTTGGGGACCTCTGGAAACACCATATATTTT.

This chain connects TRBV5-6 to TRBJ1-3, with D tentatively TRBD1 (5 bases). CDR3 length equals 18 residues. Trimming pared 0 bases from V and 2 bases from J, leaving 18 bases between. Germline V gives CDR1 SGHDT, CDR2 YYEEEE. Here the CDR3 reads CASSLAVGGAVTGNTIYF. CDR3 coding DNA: TGTGCCAGCAGCTTGGCCGTTGGTGGGGCAGTAACTGGAAACACCATATATTTT.

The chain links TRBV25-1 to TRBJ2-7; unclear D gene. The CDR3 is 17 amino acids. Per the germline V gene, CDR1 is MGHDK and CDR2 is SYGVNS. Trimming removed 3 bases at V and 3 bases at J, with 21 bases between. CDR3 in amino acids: CASSDCPLVDLGYEQYF. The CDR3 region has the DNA TGTGCCAGCAGTGATTGTCCCTTAGTTGACCTGGGCTACGAGCAGTACTTC.

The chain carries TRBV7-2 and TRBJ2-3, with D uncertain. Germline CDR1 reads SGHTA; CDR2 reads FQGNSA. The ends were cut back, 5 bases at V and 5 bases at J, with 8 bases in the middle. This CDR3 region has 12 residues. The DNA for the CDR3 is TGTGCCAGCAGCGCACAAGAAGATACGCAGTATTTT. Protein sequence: CASSAQEDTQYF.

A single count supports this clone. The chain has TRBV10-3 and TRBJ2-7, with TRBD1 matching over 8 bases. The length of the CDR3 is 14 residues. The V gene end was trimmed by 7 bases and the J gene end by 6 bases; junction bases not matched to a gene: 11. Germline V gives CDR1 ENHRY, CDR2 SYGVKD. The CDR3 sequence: CAIKDRAGSSEQYF. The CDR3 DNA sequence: TGTGCCATCAAGGACAGGGCAGGGTCTTCCGAGCAGTACTTC.

The CDR3 DNA reads TGTGCCAGCAGTTATTCCGACAGGGGAAGAAACTACGAGCAGTACTTC. The encoded protein is CASSYSDRGRNYEQYF. The J gene is TRBJ2-7, the V gene TRBV28; 8 bases fit TRBD1. V lost 4 bases, J lost 3 bases, and 11 bases stayed unmatched. There are 16 residues in the CDR3. The V gene's germline CDR1 is MDHEN and CDR2 SYDVKM.

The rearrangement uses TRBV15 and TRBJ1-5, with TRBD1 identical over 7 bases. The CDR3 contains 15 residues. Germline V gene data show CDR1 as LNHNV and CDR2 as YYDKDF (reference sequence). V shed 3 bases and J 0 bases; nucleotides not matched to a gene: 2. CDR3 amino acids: CATSRGQFSNQPQHF. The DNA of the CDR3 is TGTGCCACCAGCAGGGGACAGTTTAGCAATCAGCCCCAGCATTTT.

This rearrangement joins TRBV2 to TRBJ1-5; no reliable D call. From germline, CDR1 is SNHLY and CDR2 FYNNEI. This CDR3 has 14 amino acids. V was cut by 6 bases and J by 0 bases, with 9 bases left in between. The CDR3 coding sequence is TGTGCCAGCAGCGAAAGACTTAGCAATCAGCCCCAGCATTTT. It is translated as CASSERLSNQPQHF. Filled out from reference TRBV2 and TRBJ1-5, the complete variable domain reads EPEVTQTPSHQVTQMGQEVILRCVPISNHLYFYWYRQILGQKVEFLVSFYNNEISEKSEIFDDQFSVERPDGSNFTLKIRSTKLEDSAMYFCASSERLSNQPQHFGDGTRLSIL.

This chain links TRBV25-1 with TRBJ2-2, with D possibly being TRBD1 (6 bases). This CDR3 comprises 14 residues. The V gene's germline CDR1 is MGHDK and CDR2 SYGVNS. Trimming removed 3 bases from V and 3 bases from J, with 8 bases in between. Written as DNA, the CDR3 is TGTGCCAGCAGTGACAGGGGCGACACCGGGGAGCTGTTTTTT. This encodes CASSDRGDTGELFF.

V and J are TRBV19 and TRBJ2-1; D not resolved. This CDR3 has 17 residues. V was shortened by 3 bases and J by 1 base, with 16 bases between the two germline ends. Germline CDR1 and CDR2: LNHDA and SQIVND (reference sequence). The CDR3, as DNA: TGTGCCAGTAGTATTAAGTCGTGGACGGCGTCCTACAATGAGCAGTTCTTC. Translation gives CASSIKSWTASYNEQFF.

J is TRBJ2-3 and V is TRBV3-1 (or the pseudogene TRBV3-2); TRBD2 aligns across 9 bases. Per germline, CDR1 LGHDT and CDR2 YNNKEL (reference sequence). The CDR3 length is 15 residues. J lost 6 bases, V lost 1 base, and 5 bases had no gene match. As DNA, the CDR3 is TGTGCCAGCAGCCAAGTCGCGGGAGGGGGGGATACGCAGTATTTT. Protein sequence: CASSQVAGGGDTQYF.

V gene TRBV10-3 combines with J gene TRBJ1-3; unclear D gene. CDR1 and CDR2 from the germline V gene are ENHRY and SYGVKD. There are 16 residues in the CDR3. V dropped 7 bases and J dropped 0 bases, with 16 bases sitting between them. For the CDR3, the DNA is TGTGCCATCAAGCCTGGCCAGGAGAGCTCTGGAAACACCATATATTTT. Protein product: CAIKPGQESSGNTIYF.

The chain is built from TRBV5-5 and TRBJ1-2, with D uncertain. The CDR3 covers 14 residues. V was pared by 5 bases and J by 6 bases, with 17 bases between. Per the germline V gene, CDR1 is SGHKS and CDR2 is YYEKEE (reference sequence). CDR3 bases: TGTGCCAGCAGTTTGAGACCCCGCCTTGATGGCTACACCTTC. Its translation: CASSLRPRLDGYTF.

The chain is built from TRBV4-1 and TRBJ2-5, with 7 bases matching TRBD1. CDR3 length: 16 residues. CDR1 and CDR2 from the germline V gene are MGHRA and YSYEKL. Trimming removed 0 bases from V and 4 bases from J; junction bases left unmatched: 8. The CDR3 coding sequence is TGCGCCAGCAGCCAAGAAGACAGGGAGCCTCCAGAGACCCAGTACTTC. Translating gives CASSQEDREPPETQYF.

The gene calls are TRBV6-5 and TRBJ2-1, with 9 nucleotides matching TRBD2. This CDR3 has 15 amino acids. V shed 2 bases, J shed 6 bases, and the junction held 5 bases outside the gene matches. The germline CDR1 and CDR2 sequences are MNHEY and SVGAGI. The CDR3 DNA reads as TGTGCCAGCAGTTACACGAGGCGGGGGGGCAATGAGCAGTTCTTC. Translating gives CASSYTRRGGNEQFF.

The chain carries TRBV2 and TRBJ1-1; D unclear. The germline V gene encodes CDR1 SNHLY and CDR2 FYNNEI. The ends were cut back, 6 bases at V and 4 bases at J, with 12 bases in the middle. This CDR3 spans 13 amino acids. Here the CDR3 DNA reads TGTGCCAGCAGGGCAGAGGCGGGCACTGAAGCTTTCTTT. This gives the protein CASRAEAGTEAFF.

The CDR3 spells CASSTGNVGNTEAFF. The CDR3 DNA reads TGTGCCAGCAGTACAGGGAATGTCGGGAACACTGAAGCTTTCTTT. The V and J genes are TRBV28 and TRBJ1-1; a possible D gene is TRBD1 (6 bases). Germline loops: CDR1 MDHEN, CDR2 SYDVKM. The V and J ends lost 5 bases and 1 base respectively, with 14 bases between them. The CDR3 is 15 amino acids.

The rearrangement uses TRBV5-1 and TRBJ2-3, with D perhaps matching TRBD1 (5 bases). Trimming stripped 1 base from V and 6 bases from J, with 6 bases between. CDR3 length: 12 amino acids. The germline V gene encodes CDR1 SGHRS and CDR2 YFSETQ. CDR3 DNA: TGCGCCAGCAGCTTGTCAGGGGATACGCAGTATTTT. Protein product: CASSLSGDTQYF.

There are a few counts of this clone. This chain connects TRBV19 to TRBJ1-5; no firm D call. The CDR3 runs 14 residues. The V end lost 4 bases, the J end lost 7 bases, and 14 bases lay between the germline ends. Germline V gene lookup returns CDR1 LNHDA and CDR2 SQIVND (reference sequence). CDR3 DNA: TGTGCCAGTAGTACCTACTCCTTAGAACAGCCCCAGCATTTT. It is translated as CASSTYSLEQPQHF.

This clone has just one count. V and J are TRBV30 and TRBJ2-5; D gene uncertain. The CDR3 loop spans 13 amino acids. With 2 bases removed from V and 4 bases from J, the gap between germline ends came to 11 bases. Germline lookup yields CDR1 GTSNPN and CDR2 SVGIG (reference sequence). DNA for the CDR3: TGTGCCTGGAGTCCTCGACTGGGAGAGACCCAGTACTTC. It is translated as CAWSPRLGETQYF.

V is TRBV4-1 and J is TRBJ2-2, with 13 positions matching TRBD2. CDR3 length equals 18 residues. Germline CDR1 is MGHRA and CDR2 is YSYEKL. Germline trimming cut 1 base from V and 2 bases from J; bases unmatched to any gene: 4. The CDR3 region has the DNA TGCGCCAGCAGCCAAGGGGGGACTAGCGGGATTAACACCGGGGAGCTGTTTTTT. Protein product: CASSQGGTSGINTGELFF.

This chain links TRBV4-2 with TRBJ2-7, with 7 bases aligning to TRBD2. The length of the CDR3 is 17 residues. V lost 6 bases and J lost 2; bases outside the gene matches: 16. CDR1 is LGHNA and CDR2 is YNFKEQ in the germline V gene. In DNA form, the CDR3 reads TGTGCCAGCAGAAATACTAACCGGGACTACCCCACCTACGAGCAGTACTTC. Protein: CASRNTNRDYPTYEQYF.

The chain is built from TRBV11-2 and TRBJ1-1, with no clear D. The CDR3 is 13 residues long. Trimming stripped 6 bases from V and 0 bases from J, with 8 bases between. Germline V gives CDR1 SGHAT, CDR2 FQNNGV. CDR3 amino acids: CASSWQLNTEAFF. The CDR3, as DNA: TGTGCCAGCAGTTGGCAATTGAACACTGAAGCTTTCTTT.